A selection of T cell receptor beta chains follows, all from one sample in a study of cytotoxic CD8 clonotypes in ibrutinib-treated CLL. The assay was immunoSEQ multiplex PCR, and TCRdb's table has in-frame clones only and misses some. This repertoire shows approximately 190,000 clones, 60% to 80% found once; its top ten account for over 10%. Sequencing was performed on PBMCs, taken after 12 months of ibrutinib treatment. All receptors derive from a human donor with chronic lymphocytic leukemia. Each CDR3 is given with its conserved first and last residue. The order of the fields is clone size, D gene, J gene, V gene, CDR3 protein, CDR3 DNA. A D gene is named only where the DNA matches it firmly. Size values are once, few and many counts, or a class for expanded clones, and some rows have none.

. | TRBD1 | TRBJ2-1 | TRBV6-5 | CASSYSGQGYNEQFF | TGTGCCAGCAGTTACTCTGGACAGGGGTACAATGAGCAGTTCTTC
. | TRBD2 | TRBJ2-7 | TRBV5-1 | CASTLTSGGYEQYF | TGCGCCAGCACCCTCACTAGCGGGGGCTACGAGCAGTACTTC
few | . | TRBJ2-2 | TRBV7-9 | CASSSGAGTGELFF | TGTGCCAGCAGCTCCGGCGCGGGGACCGGGGAGCTGTTTTTT
. | TRBD2 | TRBJ2-5 | TRBV14 | CASARLAGVGETQYF | TGTGCCAGCGCCCGACTAGCGGGAGTCGGAGAGACCCAGTACTTC
. | TRBD1 | TRBJ2-7 | TRBV5-5 | CASRHDRGLVHEQYF | TGTGCCAGCAGACACGACAGGGGGCTAGTACACGAGCAGTACTTC
. | . | TRBJ2-5 | TRBV6-1 | CASSSGVQETQYF | TGTGCCAGCAGTTCAGGGGTACAAGAGACCCAGTACTTC
. | . | TRBJ1-1 | TRBV9 | CASSAHLNTEAFF | TGTGCCAGCAGCGCCCACTTGAACACTGAAGCTTTCTTT
. | . | TRBJ2-1 | TRBV5-1 | CASSTGYASEQFF | TGCGCCAGCAGCACCGGTTACGCGTCTGAGCAGTTCTTC
. | . | TRBJ1-1 | TRBV11-2 | CASSSLRKAFF | TGTGCCAGCAGCTCCCTCCGAAAAGCTTTCTTT
. | TRBD1 | TRBJ2-5 | TRBV5-1 | CASSLGQGYQETQYF | TGCGCCAGCAGCCTGGGACAGGGGTACCAAGAGACCCAGTACTTC
. | TRBD2 | TRBJ2-1 | TRBV30 | CAWDGLASYNEQFF | TGTGCCTGGGATGGACTAGCCTCCTACAATGAGCAGTTCTTC
. | TRBD1 | TRBJ1-1 | TRBV2 | CASSWGTGNTEAFF | TGTGCCAGCAGTTGGGGGACAGGAAACACTGAAGCTTTCTTT
. | . | TRBJ1-2 | TRBV10-3 | CAISESTGTVNYGYTF | TGTGCCATCAGTGAGTCGACCGGGACGGTGAACTATGGCTACACCTTC
few | TRBD2 | TRBJ2-7 | TRBV5-6 | CASSLQTSGGISYEQYF | TGTGCCAGCAGCCTACAAACTAGCGGGGGGATCTCCTACGAGCAGTACTTC
. | TRBD1 | TRBJ2-3 | TRBV29-1 | CSVPRQGADTQYF | TGCAGCGTGCCCCGGCAGGGGGCAGATACGCAGTATTTT
. | . | TRBJ1-1 | TRBV28 | CASSLPTGRTEAFF | TGTGCCAGCAGTTTACCCACAGGAAGAACTGAAGCTTTCTTT
. | . | TRBJ2-3 | TRBV20-1 | CSAREVDTQYF | TGCAGTGCTAGAGAGGTAGATACGCAGTATTTT
few | TRBD2 | TRBJ2-7 | TRBV5-1 | CASSSGLGAYEQYF | TGCGCCAGCAGCTCCGGACTAGGTGCCTACGAGCAGTACTTC
. | TRBD2 | TRBJ2-5 | TRBV5-1 | CASSRLPGGEETQYF | TGCGCCAGCAGCCGGTTGCCGGGAGGGGAGGAGACCCAGTACTTC
. | TRBD2 | TRBJ2-1 | TRBV30 | CAWSVLRLAGGNEQFF | TGTGCCTGGAGTGTACTACGACTAGCGGGGGGCAATGAGCAGTTCTTC
. | TRBD1 | TRBJ2-7 | TRBV25-1 | CASSGPGQGLSYEQYF | TGTGCCAGCAGTGGACCGGGACAGGGCCTCTCCTACGAGCAGTACTTC
. | . | TRBJ2-7 | TRBV2 | CASREGPKGYF | TGTGCCAGCAGGGAGGGTCCAAAGGGATACTTC
. | TRBD1 | TRBJ1-5 | TRBV15 | CATSPGTASNQPQHF | TGTGCCACCAGCCCTGGGACAGCAAGCAATCAGCCCCAGCATTTT
. | . | TRBJ2-3 | TRBV5-1 | CASSPRNTDTQYF | TGCGCCAGCAGTCCCCGTAACACAGATACGCAGTATTTT
. | TRBD2 | TRBJ2-1 | TRBV11-2 | CASSRGSSIPHEQFF | TGTGCCAGCAGTCGCGGGAGTTCGATCCCCCATGAGCAGTTCTTC
. | . | TRBJ2-7 | TRBV4-1 | CASSQDSLMPAYEQYF | TGCGCCAGCAGCCAAGATTCCCTTATGCCAGCCTACGAGCAGTACTTC
. | TRBD2 | TRBJ2-5 | TRBV27 | CASTGLAGTQETQYF | TGTGCCAGCACCGGACTAGCGGGGACCCAAGAGACCCAGTACTTC
. | . | TRBJ1-1 | TRBV5-6 | CASSPWGGFDTEAFF | TGTGCCAGCAGCCCCTGGGGAGGGTTCGACACTGAAGCTTTCTTT
. | . | TRBJ2-7 | TRBV19 | CASSILAGDGEQYF | TGTGCCAGTAGTATTTTGGCAGGGGATGGCGAGCAGTACTTC
once | TRBD2 | TRBJ2-5 | TRBV7-9 | CASSWIAGGRPRETQYF | TGTGCCAGCAGCTGGATAGCGGGGGGCCGCCCTCGAGAGACCCAGTACTTC
. | . | TRBJ2-1 | TRBV10-2 | CASRKRVRNEQFF | TGCGCCAGCAGGAAGAGGGTTCGCAATGAGCAGTTCTTC
. | . | TRBJ2-2 | TRBV19 | CASSIENWDPNTGELFF | TGTGCCAGTAGTATAGAGAATTGGGACCCGAACACCGGGGAGCTGTTTTTT
. | TRBD1 | TRBJ2-5 | TRBV18 | CASSPSTGKETQYF | TGTGCCAGCTCACCCTCGACAGGGAAGGAGACCCAGTACTTC
. | . | TRBJ1-4 | TRBV7-9 | CASSRSEWGEDEKLFF | TGTGCCAGCAGCCGCTCAGAATGGGGTGAAGATGAAAAACTGTTTTTT
. | . | TRBJ2-2 | TRBV15 | CATSEATGELFF | TGTGCCACCAGCGAAGCTACCGGGGAGCTGTTTTTT
. | TRBD1 | TRBJ1-3 | TRBV30 | CAWSRQGAHGNTIYF | TGTGCCTGGAGTCGCCAGGGGGCGCATGGAAACACCATATATTTT
. | TRBD1 | TRBJ1-2 | TRBV2 | CASSATGNYGYTF | TGTGCCAGCAGCGCGACAGGGAACTATGGCTACACCTTC
. | TRBD1 | TRBJ2-5 | TRBV4-1 | CASSQEGSRGWSLETQYF | TGCGCCAGCAGCCAAGAAGGTTCCAGGGGGTGGTCGTTGGAGACCCAGTACTTC
. | TRBD2 | TRBJ2-7 | TRBV2 | CASSETTSGSYEQYF | TGTGCCAGTAGTGAAACAACTAGCGGGAGCTACGAGCAGTACTTC
. | . | TRBJ1-2 | TRBV27 | CASSRSDGTSYGYTF | TGTGCCAGCAGTCGGTCCGATGGAACAAGCTATGGCTACACCTTC
. | TRBD1 | TRBJ1-5 | TRBV6-5 | CASSPTGAINQPQHF | TGTGCCAGCAGTCCTACAGGGGCCATTAATCAGCCCCAGCATTTT